The 10 T cell receptor beta chains below were found in one sample sequenced in a study of CXCR3-negative and CXCR3-positive naive CD8 T cells. The authors made the TRB cDNA libraries by 5' RACE using UMI labels. Reprocessing the 5' RACE reads, TCRdb reports a single entry for every CDR3 protein and omits DNA. Its listing shows 45,000 to 70,000 distinct CDR3 sequences. The sequencing input was memory CD8+ T cells from blood. The receptors here all came from a human donor in good health. Some clones in this sample may be carry-over from other donors' samples.

The rearrangement links TRBV27 to TRBJ2-7; TCRdb lists TRBD2, though no DNA is available to test this call. The CDR3 extends over 13 amino acids. In germline, CDR1 is MNHEY, CDR2 SMNVEV (reference sequence). CDR3 loop: CASSFGGLYEQYF.

The chain employs TRBV20-1 and TRBJ1-1; TCRdb's D gene call, TRBD1, goes unchecked for lack of DNA. This CDR3 comprises 16 residues. In germline, CDR1 is DFQATT, CDR2 SNEGSKA (reference sequence). The CDR3 sequence: CSARDSEWASYTEAFF.

The gene calls are TRBV7-8 and TRBJ2-5; the TCRdb D gene call, TRBD1, has no DNA to confirm it. CDR1 SGHVS and CDR2 FQNEAQ come from the germline V gene. CDR3 length: 16 residues. CDR3 loop: CASSDSGGTILETQYF.

CDR3 amino acids: CASSLEGEKTQYF. The J gene is TRBJ2-5, the V gene TRBV7-8; TCRdb lists TRBD1, though no DNA is available to test this call. CDR1 is SGHVS, CDR2 FQNEAQ, per germline. The CDR3 sequence is 13 residues long.

The rearrangement uses TRBV28 and TRBJ2-5. CDR1 and CDR2 (germline): MDHEN, SYDVKM. CDR3 length equals 12 residues. CDR3 in amino acids: CASSLGPMEQYF.

The chain links TRBV12-3 or TRBV12-4 to TRBJ1-1. CDR3 length equals 12 residues. CDR3 loop: CASSWGTAEAFF.

J is TRBJ1-2 and V is TRBV7-2; the TCRdb call, TRBD1, lacks DNA for checking. The CDR3 extends over 18 amino acids. CDR1 and CDR2 from the germline V gene are SGHTA and FQGNSA. The CDR3 reads CASSLDGQGDVTNYGYTF.

V and J are TRBV20-1 and TRBJ2-7. The germline CDR1 and CDR2 sequences are DFQATT and SNEGSKA (reference sequence). The CDR3 length is 14 residues. The CDR3 protein is CSARDRFSTYEQYF.

The chain couples TRBV29-1 to TRBJ2-5; the TCRdb D gene call, TRBD1, has no DNA to confirm it. Germline CDR1 SQVTM, CDR2 ANQGSEA. This CDR3 region has 15 residues. The CDR3 spells CSQPRGQGARETQYF.

V is TRBV29-1 and J is TRBJ1-2; TCRdb selects TRBD1, and the lack of DNA leaves this call unchecked. The CDR3 loop spans 12 amino acids. Germline V gene sequence: CDR1 SQVTM, CDR2 ANQGSEA. CDR3 in amino acids: CSVDQGYYGYTF.